This entry lists 8 T cell receptor beta chains sequenced from one sample in a study of tumour-infiltrating T cells in Burkitt lymphoma. Assay: immunoSEQ multiplex PCR; the TCRdb copy retains only in-frame clones and omits some. Found here are over a thousand clones, around a third of them singletons; the top ten hold approximately 13%. Sample: tumor tissue. These receptors all stem from a human donor with Burkitt lymphoma.

About this clone: An end of the junction differs from the germline gene, which may be a read error. Other DNA sequences from this sample encode an identical CDR3 as well. This chain joins TRBV9 and TRBJ2-1; D remains unclear. CDR1 and CDR2 (germline): SGDLS, YYNGEE. This CDR3 has 13 amino acids. CDR3 nucleotide sequence: TGTGCCAGCAGCGTAGTGGACGACAATGAACAGTTCTTC. It specifies CASSVVDDNEQFF.

This clone counts as large (0.1 to 1%). The chain uses TRBV14 and TRBJ2-1; 11 bases align to TRBD1. Germline V gene lookup returns CDR1 SGHDN and CDR2 FVKESK. The CDR3 has 16 amino acids. Trimming at V came to 1 base and at J to 5 bases, leaving 4 bases not matched to a gene. For the CDR3, the DNA is TGTGCCAGCAGCCAAGTACCGGGACAGGGGGACAATGAGCAGTTCTTC. Its protein is CASSQVPGQGDNEQFF.

V and J are TRBV7-9 and TRBJ2-2; D call uncertain. Trimming pared 2 bases from V and 3 bases from J, leaving 10 bases between. The CDR3 loop spans 15 amino acids. CDR1 and CDR2 from the germline V gene are SEHNR and FQNEAQ (reference sequence). CDR3 in DNA: TGTGCCAGCAGCTTACCACCGGACGACACCGGGGAGCTGTTTTTT. As protein: CASSLPPDDTGELFF.

The chain has TRBV15 and TRBJ2-7, with D unresolved. The ends were cut back, 0 bases at V and 1 base at J, with 10 bases in the middle. Germline CDR1 is LNHNV and CDR2 is YYDKDF (reference sequence). The CDR3 loop spans 15 amino acids. The CDR3 bases are TGTGCCACCAGCAGAGATGGGTCCCAATCCTACGAGCAGTACTTC. Translated: CATSRDGSQSYEQYF.

This sequence joins TRBV13 and TRBJ2-1, with 8 bases identical to TRBD2. After removal of 6 bases from V and 7 bases from J, the junction contained 17 bases not matched to a gene. Germline CDR1 PRHDT, CDR2 FYEKMQ (reference sequence). The CDR3 runs to 17 residues. The CDR3 DNA is TGTGCCAGCAGTGAAACCGGGACTAGTCTTTTGGGGAATGAGCAGTTCTTC. Its protein product is CASSETGTSLLGNEQFF.

In DNA, the CDR3 is TGTGCCAGCAGCGTGGAGGGACAGGATAACTACAATGAGCAGTTCTTC. Its translation: CASSVEGQDNYNEQFF. The chain couples TRBV13 to TRBJ2-1; 8 bases are shared with TRBD1. The CDR3 runs 16 residues. The V gene's germline CDR1 is PRHDT and CDR2 FYEKMQ (reference sequence). The V segment lost 5 bases and the J segment 3 bases; nucleotides outside the gene matches: 9.

The chain links TRBV27 to TRBJ2-7; a weak D match, TRBD1 (5 bases). Germline lookup yields CDR1 MNHEY and CDR2 SMNVEV (reference sequence). The CDR3 contains 12 residues. V shed 7 bases and J shed 7 bases, with 14 bases lying between them. CDR3 amino acids: CASNSLGREQYF. In DNA, the CDR3 is TGTGCCAGCAATTCCCTGGGGCGGGAGCAGTACTTC.

The chain couples TRBV5-5 to TRBJ2-7; no definite D call. V shed 4 bases and J shed 4 bases, with 12 bases lying between them. CDR1 SGHKS and CDR2 YYEKEE come from the germline V gene (reference sequence). CDR3 size: 13 residues. CDR3 residues: CASSVRNEYEQYV. In DNA form, the CDR3 reads TGTGCCAGCAGCGTCCGAAACGAGTACGAGCAGTACGTC.